The entry that follows covers one TCR beta chain sequence. Its matching antigen is unknown. Produced via immunoSEQ multiplex PCR; TCRdb's table is partial and in-frame only. The table shows under 200,000 clones, with more than 65% occurring only once. These data belong to a study of cytotoxic CD8 clonotypes in ibrutinib-treated CLL. Study at large: The response samples were taken once patients had been treated for a median of approximately twelve months, range 6 to 36.

Study-wide findings and caveats: On treatment, the uncommon public clonotypes contracted or remained stable.

Trimming left V 6 bases short and J 9 bases short, with 15 bases between. The CDR3 consists of 13 residues. Germline CDR1 MDHEN, CDR2 SYDVKM. This TCR derives from a human donor with chronic lymphocytic leukemia. This chain connects TRBV28 to TRBJ2-1; maybe TRBD2 (5 bases). Sample: PBMCs, taken after 12 months of ibrutinib treatment. The CDR3: CASSKTLVAEQFF. CDR3 DNA sequence: TGTGCCAGCAGCAAAACACTAGTCGCTGAGCAGTTCTTC.